Included here is one T cell receptor beta chain sequence, with context. Its antigen is not yet known. Base qualities are not at hand, and no much larger clone is one base apart. The sample is drawn from a study of T cell responses to AZD1222 COVID-19 vaccine (dated by TCRdb to the early 2020s). Concerning the study at large: A total of 230 to 250 trial participants underwent TCR sequencing, of whom 207 received two doses of AZD1222 and about 26 received two doses of the MenACWY control vaccine. Enrollment into the trials was organized by age into subgroups of 18-55, 56-69 and 70-plus years, and those subgroups contained about 160, 30 and 59 TCR-sequenced participants, respectively.

Points the paper makes about the study in general: A significant rise in spike-specific TCR breadth and depth was observed after two AZD1222 doses relative to day 0 and relative to MenACWY recipients. Vaccine-associated CD4 TCRs spanned the whole spike protein, with dominant responses in regions 160-218 and 743-854. The 56-69-year group was small, and its depth increase did not reach significance, likely because of low power. Because no samples from the day 14 peak response were available, repertoires could be characterized only after the peak T cell response. Reportedly, almost half of the unique spike-specific TCRs recognized epitopes lying outside the regions that are mutated in the B.1.351 and B.1.1.7 variants. Participants were mostly white British, with more females than males. The authors suggested clonal diversity may have been underestimated. Conclusions about previously exposed vaccinees are limited, since just six AZD1222 recipients were seropositive for SARS-CoV-2 at baseline.

The CDR3 regions of human TCRbeta chains were subjected to immunosequencing. The published analysis was carried out like this. TCRs in the repertoires were matched against a reference library of SARS-CoV-2-specific TCRs that had been generated with the MIRA antigen-specificity platform. Breadth was defined as the fraction of unique TCRs that were SARS-CoV-2-associated, and depth was defined as the fraction of total T cells that were SARS-CoV-2-associated. Using the MIRA data, every spike-specific TCR was mapped to the spike region that the TCR reacted to and assigned to either a CD4 or a CD8 class. Log10-transformed breadth and depth values were compared by one-way ANOVA with Sidak's multiple comparisons tests. This is the immuneACCESS table as TCRdb keeps it, with only in-frame sequences that have V and J called. A part of the clones is gone; compared with another copy, unresolved V genes explain less than half, and the rest is unexplained. V, J and clone size are those of that table, while D and trimming were read from the DNA. Present in this sample are 200,000 to 250,000 clones, roughly 94% of which were seen just once. The ten largest clonotypes hold about 1.5% of the sample.

Read against the paper, the sample's time point label means: about 28 days (+/-7) after the second vaccine dose. This specimen's treatment or condition label, interpreted: meningococcal conjugate vaccine given as trial control. Vaccinee samples came from UK trials COV001 and COV002, including a single-blind randomized controlled phase 2/3 trial of AZD1222 (ChAdOx1 nCoV-19) in healthy adults. For TCRbeta chain sequencing, PBMC samples from trial participants were taken at day 0 and at day 28 after the second dose. Trimmed from V: 1 base; trimmed from J: 14 bases; junction bases lacking a gene match: 10. Via the germline V gene (reference sequence), CDR1 is SGHNT and CDR2 YYREEE. The CDR3 goes from the cysteine to the phenylalanine over 15 residues. The kept DNA is CDR3 alone, 45 bases in frame from the first base.

This chain joins TRBV5-4 to TRBJ1-6, with 9 middle bases fitting TRBD1. The sample in question was peripheral blood, obtained 28 days after the second dose of the MenACWY control vaccine. This TCR derives from an adult who received the MenACWY meningococcal vaccine as a control. The DNA sequence is given as TGTGCCAGCAGCTTGTTAGTAGGGACAGGGAACACCCTCCACTTT. It codes for CASSLLVGTGNTLHF.